These T cell receptor beta chains were read from a single sample in a study of blood T cell repertoires in COVID-19. Measured with immunoSEQ multiplex PCR; TCRdb has only the in-frame clones, and not every one. This table holds approximately 82,000 clones, roughly four fifths found once. The sequencing input was peripheral blood. The receptors shown here come from a human donor in a cohort sampled during active COVID-19. Each CDR3 is given with its conserved first and last residue. The order of the fields is V gene, J gene, clone size, D gene, CDR3 protein, CDR3 DNA. D genes are given only for firm matches. The size entry is marked missing in some rows and otherwise reads once, few, many or a size class.

TRBV6-6	TRBJ1-2	NA	TRBD1	CASSYLTGQAYGYTF	TGTGCCAGCAGTTACCTCACGGGACAGGCCTATGGCTACACCTTC
TRBV4-3	TRBJ2-4	few	TRBD1	CASSHSSQGRNIQYF	TGCGCCAGCAGCCACTCCTCACAGGGGAGAAACATTCAGTACTTC
TRBV5-5	TRBJ2-7	NA	NA	CASSLQASYEQYF	TGTGCCAGCAGCTTACAGGCGTCCTACGAGCAGTACTTC
TRBV20-1	TRBJ2-5	few	NA	CSASARGQETQYF	TGCAGTGCTAGTGCCAGGGGCCAAGAGACCCAGTACTTC
TRBV28	TRBJ2-3	NA	NA	CASSFGSGKADTQYF	TGTGCCAGCAGTTTTGGGTCAGGGAAGGCAGATACGCAGTATTTT
TRBV18	TRBJ1-6	NA	NA	CASSPDLQRGSPLHF	TGTGCCAGCTCACCCGATTTGCAAAGGGGTTCACCCCTCCACTTT
TRBV27	TRBJ2-2	NA	TRBD1	CASSLGDRGLRELFF	TGTGCCAGCAGTTTGGGGGACAGGGGGCTCAGGGAGCTGTTTTTT
TRBV7-2	TRBJ2-7	few	NA	CASSRRGWGGSSYEQYF	TGTGCCAGCAGCCGTAGGGGGTGGGGAGGGAGCTCCTACGAGCAGTACTTC
TRBV3-1/TRBV3-2	TRBJ2-7	NA	NA	CASSQMSYGAYEQYF	TGTGCCAGCAGCCAAATGTCTTACGGGGCCTACGAGCAGTACTTC
TRBV24-1	TRBJ2-2	few	TRBD1	CATSDPNRGTGELFF	TGTGCCACCAGTGACCCTAACAGGGGCACCGGGGAGCTGTTTTTT
TRBV11-2	TRBJ2-1	NA	NA	CASSSYGQEQFF	TGTGCCAGCAGCTCCTACGGACAGGAGCAGTTCTTC
TRBV11-3	TRBJ2-2	few	TRBD1	CASSSWTGEGSGELFF	TGTGCCAGCAGCTCATGGACAGGGGAAGGCTCCGGGGAGCTGTTTTTT
TRBV5-8	TRBJ1-2	NA	NA	CASSSSSLYGYTF	TGTGCCAGCAGCTCCTCGTCCCTGTATGGCTACACCTTC
TRBV7-8	TRBJ1-2	once	NA	CASSPWTRPYGYTF	TGTGCCAGCAGCCCCTGGACAAGGCCGTATGGCTACACCTTC
TRBV2	TRBJ1-5	NA	TRBD1	CASSQRTGGRQPQHF	TGTGCCAGCAGTCAAAGGACAGGGGGCCGTCAGCCCCAGCATTTT
TRBV6-2/TRBV6-3	TRBJ1-2	NA	TRBD1	CASSPDRQGYFYGYTF	TGTGCCAGCAGTCCCGACCGACAGGGGTATTTCTATGGCTACACCTTC
TRBV19	TRBJ1-1	NA	NA	CASKPHRPNTEAFF	TGTGCCTCTAAACCCCACAGGCCGAACACTGAAGCTTTCTTT
TRBV18	TRBJ1-6	NA	NA	CASSPPGNLNSPLHF	TGTGCCAGCTCACCCCCGGGAAACCTCAATTCACCCCTCCACTTT